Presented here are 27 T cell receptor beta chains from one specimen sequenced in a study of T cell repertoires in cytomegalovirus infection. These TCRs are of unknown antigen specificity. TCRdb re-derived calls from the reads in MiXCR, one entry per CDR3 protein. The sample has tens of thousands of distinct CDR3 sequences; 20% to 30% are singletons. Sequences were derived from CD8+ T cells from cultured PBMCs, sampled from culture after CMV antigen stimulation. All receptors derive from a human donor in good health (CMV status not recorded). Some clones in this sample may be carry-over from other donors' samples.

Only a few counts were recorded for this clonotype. CDR3 bases: TGTGCCAGCAGTTATGGGGCAGCCCAAGGCTACACCTTC. Its translation: CASSYGAAQGYTF. The chain links TRBV6-5 to TRBJ1-2; the D gene is possibly TRBD1 (5 bases). This CDR3 has 13 residues. Germline CDR1 reads MNHEY; CDR2 reads SVGAGI. V was pared by 3 bases and J by 8 bases, with 13 bases between.

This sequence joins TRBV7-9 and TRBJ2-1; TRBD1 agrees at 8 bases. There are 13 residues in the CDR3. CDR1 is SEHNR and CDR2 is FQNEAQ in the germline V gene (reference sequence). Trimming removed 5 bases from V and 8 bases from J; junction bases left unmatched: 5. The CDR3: CASSTTGGDEQFF. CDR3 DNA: TGTGCCAGCAGCACAACAGGGGGAGATGAGCAGTTCTTC.

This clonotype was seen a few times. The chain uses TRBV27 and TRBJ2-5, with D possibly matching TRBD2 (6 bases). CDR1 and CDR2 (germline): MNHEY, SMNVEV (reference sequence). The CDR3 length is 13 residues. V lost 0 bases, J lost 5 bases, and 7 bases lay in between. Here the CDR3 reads CASSLSAGETQYF. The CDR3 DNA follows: TGTGCCAGCAGTTTATCTGCGGGGGAGACCCAGTACTTC.

CDR3 nucleotide sequence: TGCGCCAGCAGCCATACTAGCGGGGGGGCAGATACGCAGTATTTT. It yields the protein CASSHTSGGADTQYF. The genes are TRBV4-3 and TRBJ2-3, with 13 bases matching TRBD2. The CDR3 is 15 amino acids. V was pared by 3 bases and J by 4 bases, with 1 base of the junction left unmatched. CDR1 LGHNA and CDR2 YSLEER come from the germline V gene.

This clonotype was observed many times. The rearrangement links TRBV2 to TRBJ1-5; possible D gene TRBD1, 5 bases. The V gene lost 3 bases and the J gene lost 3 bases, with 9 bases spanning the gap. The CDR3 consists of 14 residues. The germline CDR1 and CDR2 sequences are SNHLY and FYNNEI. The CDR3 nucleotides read TGTGCCAGCAGTGACGACAGCTACAATCAGCCCCAGCATTTT. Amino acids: CASSDDSYNQPQHF.

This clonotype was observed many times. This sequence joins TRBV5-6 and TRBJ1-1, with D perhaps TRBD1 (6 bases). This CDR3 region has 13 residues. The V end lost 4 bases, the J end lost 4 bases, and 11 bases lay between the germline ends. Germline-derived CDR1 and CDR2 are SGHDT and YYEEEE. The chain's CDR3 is CASSQGGLTEAFF. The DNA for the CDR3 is TGTGCCAGCAGCCAAGGGGGACTCACTGAAGCTTTCTTT.

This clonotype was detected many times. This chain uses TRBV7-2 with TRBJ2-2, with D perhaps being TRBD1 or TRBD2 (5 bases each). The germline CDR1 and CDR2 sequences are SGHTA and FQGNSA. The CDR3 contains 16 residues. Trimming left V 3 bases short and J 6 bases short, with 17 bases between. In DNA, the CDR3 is TGTGCCAGCAGCTTCCGGGACCCGTTTTGGGCCGGGGAGCTGTTTTTT. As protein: CASSFRDPFWAGELFF. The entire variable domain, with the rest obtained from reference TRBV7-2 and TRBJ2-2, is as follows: GAGVSQSPSNKVTEKGKDVELRCDPISGHTALYWYRQSLGQGLEFLIYFQGNSAPDKSGLPSDRFSAERTGGSVSTLTIQRTQQEDSAVYLCASSFRDPFWAGELFFGEGSRLTVL.

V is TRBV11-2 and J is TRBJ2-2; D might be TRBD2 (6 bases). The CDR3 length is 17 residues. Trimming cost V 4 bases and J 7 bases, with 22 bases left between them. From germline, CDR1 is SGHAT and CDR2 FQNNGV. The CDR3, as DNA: TGTGCCAGCAGCTCCCGATACGGGGCAGGGAGGATCGGGGAGCTGTTTTTT. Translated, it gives CASSSRYGAGRIGELFF.

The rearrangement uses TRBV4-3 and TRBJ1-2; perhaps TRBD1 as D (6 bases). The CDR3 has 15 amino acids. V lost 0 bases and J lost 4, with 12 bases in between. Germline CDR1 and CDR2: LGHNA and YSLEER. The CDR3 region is CASSQDEWTAYGYTF. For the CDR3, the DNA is TGCGCCAGCAGCCAAGATGAATGGACAGCCTATGGCTACACCTTC.

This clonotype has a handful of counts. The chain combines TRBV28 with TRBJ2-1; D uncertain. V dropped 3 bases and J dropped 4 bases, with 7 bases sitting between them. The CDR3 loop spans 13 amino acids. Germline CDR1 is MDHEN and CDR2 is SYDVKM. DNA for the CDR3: TGTGCCAGCAGTTTGCCGGAGTACAATGAGCAGTTCTTC. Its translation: CASSLPEYNEQFF.

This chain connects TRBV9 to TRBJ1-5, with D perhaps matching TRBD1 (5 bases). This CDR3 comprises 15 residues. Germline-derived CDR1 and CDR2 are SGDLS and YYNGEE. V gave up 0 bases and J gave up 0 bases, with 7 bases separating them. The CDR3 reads CASSVDGGSNQPQHF. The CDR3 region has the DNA TGTGCCAGCAGCGTAGATGGGGGTAGCAATCAGCCCCAGCATTTT.

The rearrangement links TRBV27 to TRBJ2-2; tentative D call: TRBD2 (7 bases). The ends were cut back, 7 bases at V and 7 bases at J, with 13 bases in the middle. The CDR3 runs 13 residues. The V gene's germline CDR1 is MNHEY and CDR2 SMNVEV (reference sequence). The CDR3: CASKGGGDGELFF. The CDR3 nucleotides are TGTGCCAGCAAGGGGGGGGGTGACGGGGAGCTGTTTTTT.

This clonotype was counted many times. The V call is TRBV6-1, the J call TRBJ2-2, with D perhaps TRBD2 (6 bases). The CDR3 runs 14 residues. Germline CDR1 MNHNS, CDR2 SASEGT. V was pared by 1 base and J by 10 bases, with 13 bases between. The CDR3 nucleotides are TGTGCCAGCAGTGAAGTGGGGGGAAGCTCGGAGCTGTTTTTT. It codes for CASSEVGGSSELFF.

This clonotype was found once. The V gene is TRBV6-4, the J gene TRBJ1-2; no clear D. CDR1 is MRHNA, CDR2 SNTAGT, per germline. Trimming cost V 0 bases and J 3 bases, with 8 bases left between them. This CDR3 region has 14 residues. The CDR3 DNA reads TGTGCCAGCAGTGACTCGGCAGGCGACTATGGCTACACCTTC. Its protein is CASSDSAGDYGYTF.

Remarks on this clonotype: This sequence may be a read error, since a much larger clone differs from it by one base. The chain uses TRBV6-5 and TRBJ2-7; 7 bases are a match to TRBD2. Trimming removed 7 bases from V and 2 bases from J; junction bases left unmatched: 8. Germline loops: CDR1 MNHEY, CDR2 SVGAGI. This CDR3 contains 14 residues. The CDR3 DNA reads TGTGCCAGCACCACGGGGGGATTGACCTACGAGCAGTACTTC. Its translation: CASTTGGLTYEQYF.

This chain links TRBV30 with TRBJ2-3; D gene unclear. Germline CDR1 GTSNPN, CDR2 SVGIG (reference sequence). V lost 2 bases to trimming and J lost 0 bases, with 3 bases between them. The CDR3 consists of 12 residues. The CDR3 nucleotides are TGTGCCTGGAGTTTAAGCACAGATACGCAGTATTTT. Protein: CAWSLSTDTQYF.

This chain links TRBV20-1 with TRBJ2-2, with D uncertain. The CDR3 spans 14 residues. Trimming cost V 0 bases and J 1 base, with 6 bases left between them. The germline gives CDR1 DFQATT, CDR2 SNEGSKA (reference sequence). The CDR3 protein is CSARDFQNTGELFF. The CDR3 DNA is TGCAGTGCTAGAGATTTCCAGAACACCGGGGAGCTGTTTTTT.

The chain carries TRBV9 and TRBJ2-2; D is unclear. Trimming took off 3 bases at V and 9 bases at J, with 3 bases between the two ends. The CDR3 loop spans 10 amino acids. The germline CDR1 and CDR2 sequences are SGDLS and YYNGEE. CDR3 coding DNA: TGTGCCAGCAGCGGCCGGGAGCTGTTTTTT. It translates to CASSGRELFF. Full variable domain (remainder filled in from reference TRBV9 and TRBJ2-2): DSGVTQTPKHLITATGQRVTLRCSPRSGDLSVYWYQQSLDQGLQFLIQYYNGEERAKGNILERFSAQQFPDLHSELNLSSLELGDSALYFCASSGRELFFGEGSRLTVL.

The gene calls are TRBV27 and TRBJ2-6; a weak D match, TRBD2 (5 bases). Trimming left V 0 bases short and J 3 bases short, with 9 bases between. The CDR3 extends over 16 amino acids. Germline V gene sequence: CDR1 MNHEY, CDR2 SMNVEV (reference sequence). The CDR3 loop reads CASSLSRAYGANVLTF. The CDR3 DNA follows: TGTGCCAGCAGTTTATCGAGGGCGTATGGGGCCAACGTCCTGACTTTC.

CDR3 DNA sequence: TGTGCCAGCAGCCAAGATACGTGGGGGCCATACAATGAGCAGTTCTTC. Residues: CASSQDTWGPYNEQFF. This chain joins TRBV3-1 and TRBJ2-1; D might be TRBD1 (6 bases). Trimming left V 0 bases short and J 4 bases short, with 13 bases between. Germline CDR1 reads LGHDT; CDR2 reads YNNKEL (reference sequence). The CDR3 spans 16 residues.

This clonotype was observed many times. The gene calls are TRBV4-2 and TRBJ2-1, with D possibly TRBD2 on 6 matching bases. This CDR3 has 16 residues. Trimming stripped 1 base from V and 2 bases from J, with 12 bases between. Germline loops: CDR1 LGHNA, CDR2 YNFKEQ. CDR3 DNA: TGTGCCAGCAGCCAAGCTGGCAGGGAGGCCTACAATGAGCAGTTCTTC. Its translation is CASSQAGREAYNEQFF.

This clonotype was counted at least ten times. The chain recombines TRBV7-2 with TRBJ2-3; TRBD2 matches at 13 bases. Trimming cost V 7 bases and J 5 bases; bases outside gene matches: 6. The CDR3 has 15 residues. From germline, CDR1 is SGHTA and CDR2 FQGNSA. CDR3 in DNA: TGTGCCAGCAAACCGACTAGCGGGAGGTTAGATACGCAGTATTTT. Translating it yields CASKPTSGRLDTQYF.

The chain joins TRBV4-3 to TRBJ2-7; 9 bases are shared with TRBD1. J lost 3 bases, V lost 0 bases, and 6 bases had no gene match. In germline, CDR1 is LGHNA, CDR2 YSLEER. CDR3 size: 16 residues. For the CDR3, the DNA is TGCGCCAGCAGCCAAGATGCCGGGACAGGGAACTACGAGCAGTACTTC. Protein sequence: CASSQDAGTGNYEQYF.

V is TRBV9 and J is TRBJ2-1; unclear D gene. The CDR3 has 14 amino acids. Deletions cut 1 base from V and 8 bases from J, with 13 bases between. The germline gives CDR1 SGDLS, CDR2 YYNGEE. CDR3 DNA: TGTGCCAGCAGCGTAAGAGCTGCCGTGGATGAGCAGTTCTTC. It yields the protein CASSVRAAVDEQFF.

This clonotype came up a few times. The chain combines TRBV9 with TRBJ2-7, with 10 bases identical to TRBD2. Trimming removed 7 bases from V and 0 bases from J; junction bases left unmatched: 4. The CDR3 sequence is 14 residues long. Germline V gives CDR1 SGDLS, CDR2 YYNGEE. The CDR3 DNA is TGTGCCAGCGCGAGCGGGAGGGACTCCTACGAGCAGTACTTC. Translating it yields CASASGRDSYEQYF.

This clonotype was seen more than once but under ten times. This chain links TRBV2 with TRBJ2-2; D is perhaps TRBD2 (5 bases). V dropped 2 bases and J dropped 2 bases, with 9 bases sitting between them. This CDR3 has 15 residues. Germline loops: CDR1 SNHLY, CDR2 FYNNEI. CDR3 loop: CASSEPGFNTGELFF. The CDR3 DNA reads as TGTGCCAGCAGTGAACCGGGGTTCAACACCGGGGAGCTGTTTTTT.

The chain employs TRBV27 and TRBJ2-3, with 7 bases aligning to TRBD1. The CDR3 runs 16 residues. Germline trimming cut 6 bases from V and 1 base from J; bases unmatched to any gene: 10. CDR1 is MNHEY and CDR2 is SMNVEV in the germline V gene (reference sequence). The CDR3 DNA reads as TGTGCCAGCAGCTTCCGTGGACAGGAGGGCACAGATACGCAGTATTTT. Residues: CASSFRGQEGTDTQYF.